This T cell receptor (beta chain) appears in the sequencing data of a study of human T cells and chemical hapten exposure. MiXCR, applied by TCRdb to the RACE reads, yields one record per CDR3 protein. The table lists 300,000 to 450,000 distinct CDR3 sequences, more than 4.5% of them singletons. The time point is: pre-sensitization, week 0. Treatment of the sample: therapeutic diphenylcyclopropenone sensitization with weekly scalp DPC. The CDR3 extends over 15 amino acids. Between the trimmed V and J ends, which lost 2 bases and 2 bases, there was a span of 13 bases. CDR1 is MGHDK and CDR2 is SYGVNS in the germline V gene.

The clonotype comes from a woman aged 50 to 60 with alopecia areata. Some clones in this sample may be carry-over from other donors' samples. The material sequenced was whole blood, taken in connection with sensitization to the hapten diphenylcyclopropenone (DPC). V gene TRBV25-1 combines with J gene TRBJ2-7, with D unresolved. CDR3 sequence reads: CASSEGLPRAYEQYF. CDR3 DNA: TGTGCCAGCAGTGAAGGGCTCCCCCGGGCCTACGAGCAGTACTTC.